This T cell receptor (beta chain) was found in a study of blood T cell repertoires in COVID-19. In the study overall: The United States, Italy and Spain were the sources of the acute and convalescent COVID-19 samples. The analysed material was cDNA or gDNA that came from T cells, B-cell-depleted T cells, or PBMCs.

The Seattle patients joined while their infection was active and were tracked longitudinally afterward. The CDR3 has 15 residues. The germline CDR1 and CDR2 sequences are MNHEY and SMNVEV (reference sequence). J lost 0 bases, V lost 4 bases, and 4 bases had no gene match. Some clones are missing from TCRdb's copy, which holds only in-frame ones; the method was immunoSEQ multiplex PCR. Of 25,000 to 30,000 clones in the sample, 93% were seen once. The sequenced sample was peripheral blood. This sequence was found in a woman in her 70s with COVID-19, enrolled during active disease. The rearrangement uses TRBV27 and TRBJ1-1; 8 positions agree with TRBD1. CDR3: CASSSRTGMNTEAFF. DNA of the CDR3: TGTGCCAGCAGTTCCAGGACAGGGATGAACACTGAAGCTTTCTTT.